These 32 T cell receptor beta chains were all obtained from the same sample, sequenced in a study of T cell responses to AZD1222 COVID-19 vaccine. The repertoire was sequenced with immunoSEQ multiplex PCR; TCRdb's copy has only in-frame clones and lacks some. This sample yields about 110,000 clones, of which about 85% are seen a single time; 5% to 7% belongs to the top ten. The sample here was peripheral blood, taken on day 0 of AZD1222 vaccination. Receptors originate from an adult in good health.

This sequence joins TRBV7-3 and TRBJ2-1; 7 nucleotides match TRBD2. The V and J ends lost 4 bases and 9 bases, in that order; junction bases with no gene match: 9. Per germline, CDR1 SGHTA and CDR2 FQGTGA. CDR3 length: 14 residues. The CDR3 sequence is CASSSQRGSGEQFF. In nucleotides, the CDR3 is TGTGCCAGCAGCTCACAGCGGGGATCGGGTGAGCAGTTCTTC.

J is TRBJ2-7 and V is TRBV27; 8 nucleotides agree with TRBD1. Germline V gene lookup returns CDR1 MNHEY and CDR2 SMNVEV (reference sequence). The V segment lost 4 bases and the J segment 6 bases; nucleotides outside the gene matches: 5. The CDR3 spans 13 residues. Written as DNA, the CDR3 is TGTGCCAGCAGTTACAGACAGGGGTCCGAGCAGTACTTC. This gives the protein CASSYRQGSEQYF.

This rearrangement joins TRBV14 to TRBJ1-6; D remains unclear. The CDR3 is made up of 15 amino acids. Germline CDR1 SGHDN, CDR2 FVKESK. V lost 1 base to trimming and J lost 5 bases, with 9 bases between them. CDR3 bases: TGTGCCAGCAGCCAAGCCGCAGGTCATAATTCACCCCTCCACTTT. It yields the protein CASSQAAGHNSPLHF.

This clone was detected only a few times. The chain is built from TRBV15 and TRBJ2-3, with 12 bases identical to TRBD2. The CDR3 contains 17 residues. Germline CDR1 reads LNHNV; CDR2 reads YYDKDF (reference sequence). V trimming: 5 bases; J trimming: 4 bases; junction bases outside the gene matches: 10. CDR3 sequence reads: CATSRGTSGGPPDTQYF. The CDR3 DNA sequence: TGTGCCACCAGCCGGGGAACTAGCGGGGGGCCCCCAGATACGCAGTATTTT.

The chain carries TRBV19 and TRBJ1-2, with 9 bases that match TRBD1. The germline gives CDR1 LNHDA, CDR2 SQIVND (reference sequence). This CDR3 has 12 residues. Trimming cost V 6 bases and J 6 bases; bases outside gene matches: 2. CDR3 sequence reads: CASRTGGNGYTF. CDR3 bases: TGTGCCAGTAGGACAGGGGGAAATGGCTACACCTTC.

The chain employs TRBV3-1 (or the pseudogene TRBV3-2) and TRBJ2-5, with no clear D. Germline V lookup: CDR1 LGHDT, CDR2 YNNKEL (reference sequence). The CDR3 sequence is 14 residues long. Deletions cut 3 bases from V and 6 bases from J, with 14 bases between. Here the CDR3 reads CASSQTQSRKTQYF. The DNA for the CDR3 is TGTGCCAGCAGCCAGACTCAGAGCAGGAAGACCCAGTACTTC.

The J gene is TRBJ1-4, the V gene TRBV18; possibly TRBD1 for D (6 bases). Trimming pared 10 bases from V and 7 bases from J, leaving 16 bases between. The CDR3 runs to 13 residues. Germline assignment: CDR1 KGHSH and CDR2 LQKENI. CDR3 loop: CATNTGMGEKLFF. CDR3 DNA: TGTGCCACGAATACAGGGATGGGTGAAAAACTGTTTTTT. Full variable domain (outside the CDR3, taken from reference TRBV18 and TRBJ1-4): NAGVMQNPRHLVRRRGQEARLRCSPMKGHSHVYWYRQLPEEGLKFMVYLQKENIIDESGMPKERFSAEFPKEGPSILRIQQVVRGDSAAYFCATNTGMGEKLFFGSGTQLSVL.

This chain connects TRBV7-2 to TRBJ1-2; D is perhaps TRBD1 (5 bases). This CDR3 region has 15 residues. Germline V gene lookup returns CDR1 SGHTA and CDR2 FQGNSA. The ends were cut back, 1 base at V and 4 bases at J, with 13 bases in the middle. The DNA of the CDR3 is TGTGCCAGCAGCTTAGTTGTGGGGGAGGCCTATGGCTACACCTTC. Its translation: CASSLVVGEAYGYTF.

The V gene is TRBV5-6, the J gene TRBJ1-2; D is uncertain. This CDR3 is built from 11 residues. From germline, CDR1 is SGHDT and CDR2 YYEEEE. The germline V and J ends were trimmed by 0 bases and 8 bases, with 5 bases remaining between them. CDR3 loop: CASSLGVGYTF. In DNA, the CDR3 is TGTGCCAGCAGCTTGGGGGTCGGCTACACCTTC.

Sample share makes this clone medium-sized. The rearrangement joins TRBV6-4 to TRBJ1-1, with a possible D match to TRBD1 (5 bases). Germline V gene lookup returns CDR1 MRHNA and CDR2 SNTAGT. The ends were cut back, 3 bases at V and 3 bases at J, with 8 bases in the middle. This CDR3 region has 13 residues. The CDR3 here is CASSETEDTEAFF. CDR3 sequence (DNA): TGTGCCAGCAGTGAGACAGAGGACACTGAAGCTTTCTTT.

The gene calls are TRBV4-3 and TRBJ1-4; weak D call: TRBD1 (6 bases). V gave up 0 bases and J gave up 10 bases, with 15 bases separating them. This CDR3 contains 15 residues. The germline V gene encodes CDR1 LGHNA and CDR2 YSLEER. CDR3 DNA: TGCGCCAGCAGCCAAGACTCAGGGGAGAGAGGAAAACTGTTTTTT. As protein: CASSQDSGERGKLFF.

The V and J genes are TRBV28 and TRBJ1-4; no definite D call. Germline-derived CDR1 and CDR2 are MDHEN and SYDVKM. The CDR3 covers 14 residues. The ends were cut back, 10 bases at V and 3 bases at J, with 15 bases in the middle. DNA for the CDR3: TGTGCCATCAAACCCGCGAGCGCTAATGAAAAACTGTTTTTT. This gives the protein CAIKPASANEKLFF. The variable domain in full, with the rest retrieved from reference TRBV28 and TRBJ1-4, is DVKVTQSSRYLVKRTGEKVFLECVQDMDHENMFWYRQDPGLGLRLIYFSYDVKMKEKGDIPEGYSVSREKKERFSLILESASTNQTSMYLCAIKPASANEKLFFGSGTQLSVL.

This clone was detected a few times. In DNA form, the CDR3 reads TGTGCCAGCAGCTTGATTACGGACACTGAAGCTTTCTTT. Protein product: CASSLITDTEAFF. The chain is built from TRBV7-3 and TRBJ1-1; unclear D gene. Germline-derived CDR1 and CDR2 are SGHTA and FQGTGA. CDR3 length: 13 residues. V was shortened by 3 bases and J by 3 bases, with 8 bases between the two germline ends.

V is TRBV29-1 and J is TRBJ1-2, with unresolved D. CDR1 is SQVTM, CDR2 ANQGSEA, per germline. The CDR3 sequence is 12 residues long. The CDR3 sequence: CIGASGSSGYTF. The CDR3 nucleotides read TGCATCGGAGCTTCTGGGTCTTCTGGCTACACCTTC. Together with reference TRBV29-1 and TRBJ1-2, the CDR3 gives the full variable domain: SAVISQKPSRDICQRGTSLTIQCQVDSQVTMMFWYRQQPGQSLTLIATANQGSEATYESGFVIDKFPISRPNLTFSTLTVSNMSPEDSSIYLCIGASGSSGYTFGSGTRLTVV.

This chain links TRBV13 with TRBJ2-1; D possibly matches TRBD1 or TRBD2 (5 bases each). The length of the CDR3 is 12 residues. Germline V gene data show CDR1 as PRHDT and CDR2 as FYEKMQ (reference sequence). Trimming pared 6 bases from V and 8 bases from J, leaving 11 bases between. CDR3 loop: CASRYQGDEQFF. The DNA of the CDR3 is TGTGCCAGCAGATATCAGGGAGATGAGCAGTTCTTC.

The CDR3 DNA sequence: TGTGCCAGCAGCTTAGAGGGGTCGTACGGAAACACCATATATTTT. As protein: CASSLEGSYGNTIYF. The J gene is TRBJ1-3, the V gene TRBV7-2, with D possibly being TRBD1 (5 bases). V was shortened by 1 base and J by 4 bases, with 11 bases between the two germline ends. The CDR3 contains 15 residues. CDR1 and CDR2 from the germline V gene are SGHTA and FQGNSA.

The genes are TRBV11-3 and TRBJ2-3, with 10 bases identical to TRBD1. This CDR3 region has 17 residues. Germline values: CDR1 SGHNT, CDR2 YENEEA. Trimming took 0 bases from V and 8 from J; bases not matched to a gene: 11. The CDR3 loop reads CASSLDHMTGGFITQYF. The CDR3 coding sequence is TGTGCCAGCAGCTTAGATCACATGACAGGGGGCTTCATTACGCAGTATTTT.

V and J are TRBV4-1 and TRBJ2-4; 7 bases agree with TRBD1. In germline, CDR1 is MGHRA, CDR2 YSYEKL. V was clipped by 0 bases and J by 0 bases; unmatched bases: 5. The CDR3 consists of 17 residues. DNA for the CDR3: TGCGCCAGCAGCCAAGAAGGGGGCACCCTAGCCAAAAACATTCAGTACTTC. Amino acids: CASSQEGGTLAKNIQYF.

This chain joins TRBV10-2 and TRBJ2-7, with 8 bases that match TRBD2. After removal of 6 bases from V and 3 bases from J, the junction contained 4 bases not matched to a gene. From germline, CDR1 is WSHSY and CDR2 SAAADI. This CDR3 is built from 13 residues. CDR3 amino acids: CASRASGGYEQYF. CDR3 nucleotide sequence: TGCGCCAGCAGGGCCAGCGGGGGCTACGAGCAGTACTTC.

CDR3 nucleotides: TGTGCCAGCAGAAAGGACAGTGAGGCCACCGGGGAGCTGTTTTTT. Its translation is CASRKDSEATGELFF. This chain connects TRBV6-6 to TRBJ2-2; tentatively, D is TRBD1 (6 bases). CDR1 MNHNY and CDR2 SVGAGI come from the germline V gene (reference sequence). Trimming took off 6 bases at V and 4 bases at J, with 15 bases between the two ends. The CDR3 has 15 residues.

V and J are TRBV6-1 and TRBJ1-5; TRBD1 is a possible D gene (6 bases). The CDR3 is made up of 13 amino acids. CDR1 MNHNS and CDR2 SASEGT come from the germline V gene. Trimming took off 10 bases at V and 3 bases at J, with 13 bases between the two ends. The DNA for the CDR3 is TGTGCCATCTCCGGGGGGCACAATCAGCCCCAGCATTTT. Amino acids: CAISGGHNQPQHF.

V and J are TRBV7-2 and TRBJ2-7; 8 bases are shared with TRBD1. This CDR3 contains 15 residues. Unmatched junction bases numbered 5, after V lost 2 bases and J lost 2 bases. In germline, CDR1 is SGHTA, CDR2 FQGNSA. CDR3 bases: TGTGCCAGCAGCTTATACCGACAGGGGACCTACGAGCAGTACTTC. Protein: CASSLYRQGTYEQYF.

This clone was counted a single time. J is TRBJ1-6 and V is TRBV28, with D possibly being TRBD1 (6 bases). There are 16 residues in the CDR3. V lost 7 bases and J lost 5, with 18 bases in between. Germline assignment: CDR1 MDHEN and CDR2 SYDVKM. The CDR3 reads CASTLGGGRNNSPLHF. CDR3 in DNA: TGTGCCAGCACCCTTGGGGGGGGCCGAAATAATTCACCCCTCCACTTT. Drawing the rest from reference TRBV28 and TRBJ1-6, the complete variable domain is DVKVTQSSRYLVKRTGEKVFLECVQDMDHENMFWYRQDPGLGLRLIYFSYDVKMKEKGDIPEGYSVSREKKERFSLILESASTNQTSMYLCASTLGGGRNNSPLHFGNGTRLTVT.

The V call is TRBV11-3, the J call TRBJ1-2; D gene ambiguous. The germline V and J ends were trimmed by 2 bases and 0 bases, with 10 bases remaining between them. The germline CDR1 and CDR2 sequences are SGHNT and YENEEA. This CDR3 is 15 amino acids long. The DNA for the CDR3 is TGTGCCAGCAGCTTAATGACGGCTACTAACTATGGCTACACCTTC. This translates into CASSLMTATNYGYTF.

The rearrangement links TRBV5-1 to TRBJ2-1; a possible D gene is TRBD1 (5 bases). The germline V gene has CDR1 SGHRS and CDR2 YFSETQ. Trimming shortened V by 7 bases and J by 4 bases, and 15 bases separated the two germline ends. CDR3 length: 14 amino acids. The CDR3 here is CASSVKQAYNEQFF. CDR3 coding DNA: TGCGCCAGCTCGGTAAAACAGGCATACAATGAGCAGTTCTTC.

V is TRBV7-9 and J is TRBJ1-3, with D tentatively TRBD1 (6 bases). Germline V gene data show CDR1 as SEHNR and CDR2 as FQNEAQ (reference sequence). The CDR3 loop spans 16 amino acids. The V and J ends lost 5 bases and 4 bases respectively, with 18 bases between them. CDR3 in DNA: TGTGCCAGCAGCAGGGCCGGGACAAATTACGGAAACACCATATATTTT. It encodes CASSRAGTNYGNTIYF.

As concerns this clone: This likely comes from a read error, as the CDR3 has no conserved phenylalanine or tryptophan at its end. Because the CDR3's place on the DNA is in doubt, the DNA is left out and the CDR3 is given as listed by TCRdb. CDR3 protein: CSARDGPA. The V call is TRBV20-1, the J call TRBJ1-1. Germline V lookup: CDR1 DFQATT, CDR2 SNEGSKA (reference sequence). The CDR3 comprises 8 residues, both ends counted.

J is TRBJ2-3 and V is TRBV19; possible D gene TRBD1, 7 bases. V was cut by 7 bases and J by 1 base, with 12 bases left in between. The CDR3 totals 14 residues. Germline V CDR1 and CDR2: LNHDA, SQIVND (reference sequence). The DNA of the CDR3 is TGTGCCAGTACAACAGGGGAGGGCACAGATACGCAGTATTTT. Protein: CASTTGEGTDTQYF.

This rearrangement joins TRBV3-1 (or the pseudogene TRBV3-2) to TRBJ2-1; TRBD2 matches 7 bases. Germline V gene lookup returns CDR1 LGHDT and CDR2 YNNKEL (reference sequence). Trimming at V came to 4 bases and at J to 9 bases, leaving 12 bases not matched to a gene. CDR3 size: 15 residues. The CDR3 coding sequence is TGTGCCAGCAGCCCCTTCAGCGGGGTCGGGGCTGAGCAGTTCTTC. Protein: CASSPFSGVGAEQFF.

This chain joins TRBV28 and TRBJ2-7; D could derive from TRBD1 or TRBD2 (6 bases each). Trimming left V 4 bases short and J 4 bases short, with 14 bases between. Germline V gene lookup returns CDR1 MDHEN and CDR2 SYDVKM. The CDR3 extends over 14 amino acids. Here the CDR3 DNA reads TGTGCCAGCAGTTCCCGGAGGGGGAGGTACGAGCAGTACTTC. This codes for CASSSRRGRYEQYF. The entire variable domain, with the rest obtained from reference TRBV28 and TRBJ2-7, is as follows: DVKVTQSSRYLVKRTGEKVFLECVQDMDHENMFWYRQDPGLGLRLIYFSYDVKMKEKGDIPEGYSVSREKKERFSLILESASTNQTSMYLCASSSRRGRYEQYFGPGTRLTVT.

The chain combines TRBV7-2 with TRBJ2-2; the D is unclear. The CDR3 runs to 16 residues. CDR1 is SGHTA, CDR2 FQGNSA, per germline. The V end was cut by 5 bases, the J end by 2 bases, with 15 bases between. The CDR3 DNA sequence: TGTGCCAGCAGCCTTCCCGGACCCGGAAACACCGGGGAGCTGTTTTTT. Translation gives CASSLPGPGNTGELFF.

For the CDR3, the DNA is TGTGCCAGCAGCTTAGCGAGTCGGGGTACTCCGTTCTTC. Its protein is CASSLASRGTPFF. The chain has TRBV7-2 and TRBJ2-1; possibly TRBD2 for D (5 bases). Germline-derived CDR1 and CDR2 are SGHTA and FQGNSA. Trimming shortened V by 0 bases and J by 15 bases, and 15 bases separated the two germline ends. The CDR3 loop spans 13 amino acids. Filled out from reference TRBV7-2 and TRBJ2-1, the complete variable domain reads GAGVSQSPSNKVTEKGKDVELRCDPISGHTALYWYRQSLGQGLEFLIYFQGNSAPDKSGLPSDRFSAERTGGSVSTLTIQRTQQEDSAVYLCASSLASRGTPFFGPGTRLTVL.